The subject of this entry is one T cell receptor (beta chain). The sample belongs to a study of blood T cells in healthy people across ages. Combining a sample-barcoded 5' primer with a J-beta primer mix, a second PCR ran for about 7 to 11 cycles. TCRdb re-analysed the 5' RACE reads in MiXCR, keeping a single row per CDR3 protein. The repertoire holds 1.2 million to 1.5 million distinct CDR3 sequences, with about 40% as singletons. The CDR3 is 15 residues long. Trimming removed 4 bases at V and 3 bases at J, with 16 bases between. The clonotype originates from a woman younger than 35 in good health. The chain recombines TRBV12-3 or TRBV12-4 with TRBJ2-7; D is unresolved. Material for sequencing was blood. The DNA of the CDR3 is TGTGCCAGCAGTTCCGACCGAAAAAAGAACTACGAGCAGTACTTC. Its protein product is CASSSDRKKNYEQYF.